A selection of T cell receptor beta chains follows, all from one sample in a study of cytomegalovirus exposure and HLA in healthy donors. Produced via immunoSEQ multiplex PCR; TCRdb's table is partial and in-frame only. The top ten hold 2.5% to 3.5% of the sample, which has roughly 50,000 clones, approximately 81% seen once. The sequencing sample was made of PBMCs. All receptors derive from a woman aged 18-29 years in good health and CMV-seronegative. Each CDR3 is given with its conserved first and last residue. The D gene is left open where the match is weak. The size entry is marked missing in some rows and otherwise reads once, few, many or a size class.

j_call: TRBJ2-5; d_call: TRBD2; v_call: TRBV7-9; clone_size: NA; cdr3_nt: TGTGCCAGCAGCTCTCCAGGGACTAGCGGGAGGTGGGAGACCCAGTACTTC; cdr3_aa: CASSSPGTSGRWETQYF
j_call: TRBJ2-7; d_call: TRBD2; v_call: TRBV29-1; clone_size: NA; cdr3_nt: TGCAGCGTTGAAGGATTCGCTAGCGGTGACTACGAGCAGTACTTC; cdr3_aa: CSVEGFASGDYEQYF
j_call: TRBJ2-7; d_call: NA; v_call: TRBV10-3; clone_size: NA; cdr3_nt: TGTGCCATCAGTGATTACGATACGCGCCGGGACTTCCAACATACCTACGAGCAGTACTTC; cdr3_aa: CAISDYDTRRDFQHTYEQYF
j_call: TRBJ1-3; d_call: TRBD1; v_call: TRBV7-9; clone_size: NA; cdr3_nt: TGTGCCAGCAGCTCGGGGGGACAGGGGACCCGAAACACCATATATTTT; cdr3_aa: CASSSGGQGTRNTIYF
j_call: TRBJ2-1; d_call: NA; v_call: TRBV14; clone_size: NA; cdr3_nt: TGTGCCAGCAGCCCCCCGTTAGATAATGAGCAGTTCTTC; cdr3_aa: CASSPPLDNEQFF
j_call: TRBJ2-1; d_call: NA; v_call: TRBV7-2; clone_size: NA; cdr3_nt: TGTGCCAGTAGCTTAGTCCAGGGGAGTGAGCAGTTCTTC; cdr3_aa: CASSLVQGSEQFF
j_call: TRBJ1-1; d_call: NA; v_call: TRBV28; clone_size: NA; cdr3_nt: TGTGCCAGCAGTAACAGGGCCGTGAACACTGAAGCTTTCTTT; cdr3_aa: CASSNRAVNTEAFF
j_call: TRBJ1-2; d_call: TRBD1; v_call: TRBV6-4; clone_size: NA; cdr3_nt: TGTGCCAGCAGTGACTCGAAGGGGACAGGGGGTTACACCTTC; cdr3_aa: CASSDSKGTGGYTF
j_call: TRBJ2-6; d_call: NA; v_call: TRBV6-4; clone_size: few; cdr3_nt: TGTGCCAGCAGTGACGCGCTCTCTGGGGCCAACGGCCTGACTTTC; cdr3_aa: CASSDALSGANGLTF
j_call: TRBJ1-1; d_call: NA; v_call: TRBV7-2; clone_size: NA; cdr3_nt: TGTGCCAGCAGCATAAACACAGGGAGTAAGAACACTGAAGTTTTCTTT; cdr3_aa: CASSINTGSKNTEVFF
j_call: TRBJ2-1; d_call: TRBD2; v_call: TRBV9; clone_size: NA; cdr3_nt: TGTGCCAGCAGCGTACTGGGTAGCGGGGCGGCGGATGAGCAGTTCTTC; cdr3_aa: CASSVLGSGAADEQFF
j_call: TRBJ2-7; d_call: NA; v_call: TRBV6-5; clone_size: NA; cdr3_nt: TGTGCCAGCAGTTACTCGAGGGAAACCTACGAGCAGTACTTC; cdr3_aa: CASSYSRETYEQYF
j_call: TRBJ1-3; d_call: NA; v_call: TRBV14; clone_size: NA; cdr3_nt: TGTGCCAGCAGCTCTACCCCTGAGGGCGGAAACACCATATATTTT; cdr3_aa: CASSSTPEGGNTIYF
j_call: TRBJ2-7; d_call: TRBD2; v_call: TRBV7-2; clone_size: NA; cdr3_nt: TGTGCCAGCAGCCCAGCGGGAGGACCCCTCGGGCAGTACTTC; cdr3_aa: CASSPAGGPLGQYF
j_call: TRBJ1-1; d_call: NA; v_call: TRBV6-1; clone_size: NA; cdr3_nt: TGTGCCAGCAGTGAAGCACCGGGGGGTCCCACTGAAGCTTTCTTT; cdr3_aa: CASSEAPGGPTEAFF
j_call: TRBJ2-7; d_call: NA; v_call: TRBV19; clone_size: NA; cdr3_nt: TGTGCCAGTAGTATAGGGTTCGGGACCTACGAGCAGTACTTC; cdr3_aa: CASSIGFGTYEQYF
j_call: TRBJ2-3; d_call: NA; v_call: TRBV4-1; clone_size: NA; cdr3_nt: TGCGCCAGCAGCCAAATCAGGGGCGATACGCAGTATTTT; cdr3_aa: CASSQIRGDTQYF
j_call: TRBJ2-1; d_call: NA; v_call: TRBV6-5; clone_size: NA; cdr3_nt: TGTGCCAGCAGTTACGGCTTTGTGAATGAGCAGTTCTTC; cdr3_aa: CASSYGFVNEQFF
j_call: TRBJ2-1; d_call: NA; v_call: TRBV5-1; clone_size: few; cdr3_nt: TGCGCCAGCAGCTTGGGAGGGTTCTACAATGAGCAGTTCTTC; cdr3_aa: CASSLGGFYNEQFF
j_call: TRBJ2-7; d_call: TRBD2; v_call: TRBV19; clone_size: once; cdr3_nt: TGTGCCAGTAGTATAGCGACTAGCGGGATTCGGCCTCTCTCCTACGAGCAGTACTTC; cdr3_aa: CASSIATSGIRPLSYEQYF
j_call: TRBJ1-1; d_call: TRBD1; v_call: TRBV7-3; clone_size: NA; cdr3_nt: TGTGCCAGCAGCTTAACTGGAGGGGGCCCTGAAGCTTTCTTT; cdr3_aa: CASSLTGGGPEAFF
j_call: TRBJ2-7; d_call: TRBD2; v_call: TRBV4-2; clone_size: NA; cdr3_nt: TGTGCCAGCAGCGTTCGTACTAGCGGGGGGAACTCCTACGAGCAGTACTTC; cdr3_aa: CASSVRTSGGNSYEQYF
j_call: TRBJ1-1; d_call: NA; v_call: TRBV18; clone_size: NA; cdr3_nt: TGTGCCAGCTCACCGGCAGGGGCAGCGACCATGAACACTGAAGCTTTCTTT; cdr3_aa: CASSPAGAATMNTEAFF
j_call: TRBJ1-2; d_call: NA; v_call: TRBV29-1; clone_size: once; cdr3_nt: TGCAGCGTTGAAGATTCTCCGGGAATCCATGGCTACACCTTC; cdr3_aa: CSVEDSPGIHGYTF
j_call: TRBJ1-2; d_call: NA; v_call: TRBV30; clone_size: once; cdr3_nt: TGTGCCTGGAGTGTTCTGGCAACCGCATCTAACTATGGCTACACCTTC; cdr3_aa: CAWSVLATASNYGYTF
j_call: TRBJ2-7; d_call: NA; v_call: TRBV18; clone_size: NA; cdr3_nt: TGTGCCAGCTCACTTATAGAAGACACAGTGACACAGTACTTC; cdr3_aa: CASSLIEDTVTQYF
j_call: TRBJ1-2; d_call: TRBD1; v_call: TRBV5-1; clone_size: NA; cdr3_nt: TGCGCCAGCAGGGAAACTCCGGGACAGGGGAACTATGGCTACACCTTC; cdr3_aa: CASRETPGQGNYGYTF
j_call: TRBJ1-3; d_call: NA; v_call: TRBV7-3; clone_size: NA; cdr3_nt: TGTGCCAGCAGCTTAGGGACAGGAAACACCATATATTTT; cdr3_aa: CASSLGTGNTIYF
j_call: TRBJ1-2; d_call: NA; v_call: TRBV19; clone_size: NA; cdr3_nt: TGTGCCAGTAAAACGGGTAACTATGGCTACACCTTC; cdr3_aa: CASKTGNYGYTF